This T cell receptor (beta chain) was sequenced during a study of cytomegalovirus exposure and HLA in healthy donors. Study results and caveats: Segments of the TCR beta V type were, in most cases, productive about 87% or about 30% of the time in an earlier analysis. In a later analysis, a missense DCLRE1C variant was linked to TCR beta V- and J-gene trimming.

On this clone itself: Its cognate antigen is unknown.

This CDR3 spans 16 amino acids. The germline gives CDR1 SGHRS, CDR2 YFSETQ. V shed 2 bases and J 5 bases; nucleotides not matched to a gene: 10. The PCR ran on 60 Vbeta and 13 Jbeta primers. The method was immunoSEQ multiplex PCR; TCRdb's version includes in-frame clones alone and lacks a portion of them. This table has 150,000 to 200,000 clones, roughly 80% appearing once. The rearrangement uses TRBV5-1 and TRBJ1-1, with 9 bases that match TRBD1. This TCR derives from a woman aged 45-60 years in good health and CMV-seropositive. Source material: PBMCs. This CDR3 reads CASSFTGTGLETEAFF. The CDR3 DNA sequence: TGCGCCAGCAGCTTCACCGGGACAGGGTTGGAAACTGAAGCTTTCTTT.